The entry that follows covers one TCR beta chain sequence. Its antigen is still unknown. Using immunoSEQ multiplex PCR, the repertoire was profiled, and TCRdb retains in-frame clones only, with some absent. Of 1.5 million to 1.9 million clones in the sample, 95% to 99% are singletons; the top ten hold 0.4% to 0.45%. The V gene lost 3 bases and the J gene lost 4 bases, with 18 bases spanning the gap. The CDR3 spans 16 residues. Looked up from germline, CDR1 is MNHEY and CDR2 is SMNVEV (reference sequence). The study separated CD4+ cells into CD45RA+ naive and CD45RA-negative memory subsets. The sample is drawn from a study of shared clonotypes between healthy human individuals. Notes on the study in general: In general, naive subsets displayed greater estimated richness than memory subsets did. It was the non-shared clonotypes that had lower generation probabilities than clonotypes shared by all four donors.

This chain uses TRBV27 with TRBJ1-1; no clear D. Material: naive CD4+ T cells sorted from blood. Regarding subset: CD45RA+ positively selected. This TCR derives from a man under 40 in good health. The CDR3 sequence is CASSFRSAGFFTEAFF. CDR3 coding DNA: TGTGCCAGCAGTTTTCGGTCCGCGGGATTTTTCACTGAAGCTTTCTTT.